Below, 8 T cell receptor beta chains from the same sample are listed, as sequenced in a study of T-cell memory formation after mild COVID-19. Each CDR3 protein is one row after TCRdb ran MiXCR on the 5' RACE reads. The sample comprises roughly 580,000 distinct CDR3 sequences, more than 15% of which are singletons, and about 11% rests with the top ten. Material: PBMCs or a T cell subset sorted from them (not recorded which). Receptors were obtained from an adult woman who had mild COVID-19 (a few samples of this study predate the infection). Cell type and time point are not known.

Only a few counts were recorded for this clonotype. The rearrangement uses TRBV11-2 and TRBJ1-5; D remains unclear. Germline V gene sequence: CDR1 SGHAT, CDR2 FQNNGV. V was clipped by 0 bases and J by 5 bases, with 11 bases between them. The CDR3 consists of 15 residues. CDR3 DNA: TGTGCCAGCAGCTTAGACTGGACTTTATATCAGCCCCAGCATTTT. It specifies CASSLDWTLYQPQHF.

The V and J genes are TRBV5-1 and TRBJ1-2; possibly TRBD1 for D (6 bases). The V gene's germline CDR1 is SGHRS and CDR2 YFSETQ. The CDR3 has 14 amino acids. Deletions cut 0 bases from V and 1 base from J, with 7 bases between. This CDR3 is CASSLEGGNYGYTF. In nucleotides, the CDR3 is TGCGCCAGCAGCTTGGAAGGGGGTAACTATGGCTACACCTTC.

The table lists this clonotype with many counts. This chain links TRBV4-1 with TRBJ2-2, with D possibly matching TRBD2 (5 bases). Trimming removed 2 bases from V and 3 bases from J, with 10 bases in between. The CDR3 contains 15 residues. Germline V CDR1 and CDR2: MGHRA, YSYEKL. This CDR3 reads CASSQSTRDTGELFF. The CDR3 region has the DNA TGCGCCAGCAGCCAATCTACGAGGGACACCGGGGAGCTGTTTTTT.

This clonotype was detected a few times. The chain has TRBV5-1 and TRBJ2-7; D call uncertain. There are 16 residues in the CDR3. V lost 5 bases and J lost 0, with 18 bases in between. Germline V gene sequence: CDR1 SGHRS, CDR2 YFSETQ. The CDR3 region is CASSTSPAHLSYEQYF. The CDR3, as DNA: TGCGCCAGCAGTACCAGCCCAGCTCATCTCTCCTACGAGCAGTACTTC.

The CDR3 loop is CAISVGQGSYGYTF. Here the CDR3 DNA reads TGTGCCATCAGTGTGGGGCAGGGTAGCTATGGCTACACCTTC. The rearrangement joins TRBV10-3 to TRBJ1-2; D is perhaps TRBD1 (5 bases). The CDR3 has 14 amino acids. The V gene lost 4 bases and the J gene lost 4 bases, with 13 bases spanning the gap. CDR1 and CDR2 from the germline V gene are ENHRY and SYGVKD.

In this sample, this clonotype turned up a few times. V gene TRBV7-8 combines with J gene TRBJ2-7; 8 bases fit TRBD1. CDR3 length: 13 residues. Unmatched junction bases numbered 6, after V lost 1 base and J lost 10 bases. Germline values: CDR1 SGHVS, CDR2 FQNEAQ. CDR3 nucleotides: TGTGCCAGCAGCTTAGATAACAGGGGGGCCCAGTACTTC. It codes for CASSLDNRGAQYF. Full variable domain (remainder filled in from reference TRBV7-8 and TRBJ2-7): GAGVSQSPRYKVAKRGQDVALRCDPISGHVSLFWYQQALGQGPEFLTYFQNEAQLDKSGLPSDRFFAERPEGSVSTLKIQRTQQEDSAVYLCASSLDNRGAQYFGPGTRLTVT.

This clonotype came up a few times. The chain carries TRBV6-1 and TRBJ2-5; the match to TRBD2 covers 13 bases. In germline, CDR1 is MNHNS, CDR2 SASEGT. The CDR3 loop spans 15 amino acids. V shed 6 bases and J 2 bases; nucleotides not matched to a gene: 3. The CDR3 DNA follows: TGTGCCAGCAGAGCACTAGCGGGGGGGCAAGAGACCCAGTACTTC. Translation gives CASRALAGGQETQYF.

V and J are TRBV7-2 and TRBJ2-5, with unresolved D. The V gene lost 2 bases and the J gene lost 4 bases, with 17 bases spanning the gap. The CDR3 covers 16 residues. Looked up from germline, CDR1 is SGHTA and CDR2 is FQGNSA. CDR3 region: CASSLSRTTPAETQYF. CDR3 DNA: TGTGCCAGCAGCTTATCTCGGACCACACCGGCAGAGACCCAGTACTTC. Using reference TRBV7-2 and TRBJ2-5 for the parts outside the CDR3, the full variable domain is GAGVSQSPSNKVTEKGKDVELRCDPISGHTALYWYRQSLGQGLEFLIYFQGNSAPDKSGLPSDRFSAERTGGSVSTLTIQRTQQEDSAVYLCASSLSRTTPAETQYFGPGTRLLVL.